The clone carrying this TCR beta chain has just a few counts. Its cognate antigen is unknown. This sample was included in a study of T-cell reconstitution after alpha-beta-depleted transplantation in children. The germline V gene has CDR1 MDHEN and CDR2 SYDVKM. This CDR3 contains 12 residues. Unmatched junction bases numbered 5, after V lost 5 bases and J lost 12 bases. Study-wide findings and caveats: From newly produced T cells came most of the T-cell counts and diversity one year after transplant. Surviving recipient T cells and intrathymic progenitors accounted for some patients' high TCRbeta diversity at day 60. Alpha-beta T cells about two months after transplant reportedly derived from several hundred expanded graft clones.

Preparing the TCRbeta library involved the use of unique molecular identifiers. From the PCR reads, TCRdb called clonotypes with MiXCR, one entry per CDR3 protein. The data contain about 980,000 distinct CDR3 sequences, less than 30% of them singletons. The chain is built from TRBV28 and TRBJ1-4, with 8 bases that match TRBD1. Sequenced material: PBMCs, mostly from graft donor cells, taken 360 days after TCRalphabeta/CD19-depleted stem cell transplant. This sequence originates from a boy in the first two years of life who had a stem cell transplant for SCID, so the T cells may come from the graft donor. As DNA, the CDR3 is TGTGCCAGCAGTCCTTGGACAGGGCAACTGTTTTTT. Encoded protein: CASSPWTGQLFF.